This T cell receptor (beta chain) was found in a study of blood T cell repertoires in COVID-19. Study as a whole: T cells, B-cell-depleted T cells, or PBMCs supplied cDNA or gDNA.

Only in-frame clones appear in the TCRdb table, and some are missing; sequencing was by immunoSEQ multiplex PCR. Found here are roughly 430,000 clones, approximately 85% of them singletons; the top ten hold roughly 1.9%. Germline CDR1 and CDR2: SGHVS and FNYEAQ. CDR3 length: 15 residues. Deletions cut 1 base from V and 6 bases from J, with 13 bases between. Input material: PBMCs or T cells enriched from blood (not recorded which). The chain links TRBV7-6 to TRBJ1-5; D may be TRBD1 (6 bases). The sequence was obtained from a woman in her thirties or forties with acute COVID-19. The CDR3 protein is CASSLGRGEVQPQHF. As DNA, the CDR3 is TGTGCCAGCAGCTTAGGCAGGGGTGAGGTTCAGCCCCAGCATTTT.